The clone carrying this T cell receptor (beta chain) was detected once. The CDR3 sequence is 14 residues long. V lost 4 bases and J lost 13, with 22 bases in between. Germline-derived CDR1 and CDR2 are MNHNS and SASEGT. This entry is derived from a study of T cell repertoires in cytomegalovirus infection. From the reads, TCRdb called clonotypes with MiXCR, one entry per CDR3 protein. The data contain approximately 700,000 distinct CDR3 sequences, 35% of them singletons. The sequence came from a human donor in good health (CMV status not recorded). Some clones in this sample may be carry-over from other donors' samples. Sequencing was done on a sample of PBMCs. The chain carries TRBV6-1 and TRBJ1-1, with D perhaps TRBD1 (5 bases). Here the CDR3 DNA reads TGTGCCAGCAGTGCCGGAACGGGGTCAGGGTTCGTTTTCTTT. This translates into CASSAGTGSGFVFF.